This T cell receptor (beta chain) comes out of a study of blood T cell repertoires in COVID-19. The wider study: There were acute and convalescent COVID-19 samples, and they came from the United States, Italy and Spain. PBMCs, B-cell-depleted T cells, or T cells were the source of the cDNA or gDNA that made up the material.

This CDR3 comprises 13 residues. In germline, CDR1 is MNHEY, CDR2 SMNVEV (reference sequence). Trimming removed 2 bases from V and 8 bases from J; junction bases left unmatched: 5. In the source study's methods: It was from reference gene primer amplification that nucleated cell counts were estimated. Sequencing was performed with immunoSEQ multiplex PCR; in TCRdb, only in-frame clones are kept and a portion is missing. Clone size and the V and J calls come from that table; the DNA yielded D and trimming. Of roughly 150,000 clones listed, about 91% were seen once; the top ten hold 25% to 30%. V gene TRBV27 combines with J gene TRBJ1-2; 7 bases match TRBD1. Sequencing was performed on peripheral blood. This TCR derives from a human donor in a cohort sampled during active COVID-19. The CDR3 DNA reads TGTGCCAGCAGTTTAAACAGGGGAGGCGGCTACACCTTC. Translated: CASSLNRGGGYTF.